This T cell receptor beta chain derives from a study of identical twins. TCRdb re-called the 5' RACE reads with MiXCR, one entry per CDR3 protein. The table records approximately 190,000 distinct CDR3 sequences, 15% of them present only once. V trimming: 3 bases; J trimming: 7 bases; junction bases outside the gene matches: 6. CDR3 length: 14 residues. Germline lookup yields CDR1 SGHDT and CDR2 YYEEEE. These data were likewise used in another study, on T cells expressing NK-cell markers.

This receptor was identified in a woman under 30 in good health. Input material: CD8+ T cells sorted from blood. The chain employs TRBV5-6 and TRBJ2-7, with TRBD1 identical over 11 bases. CDR3 DNA: TGTGCCAGCAGCTACGGACAGGGGGCGGATGAGCAGTACTTC. This translates into CASSYGQGADEQYF.